This T cell receptor (beta chain) was documented in a study of metastatic and nonmetastatic thyroid tumors. Study-wide context: Repertoire comparison spanned blood and tumor or nodule tissue of malignant and benign thyroid patients.

Nobody among the patients had been given any treatment before thyroid surgery. TCRdb called clones again from the PCR reads with MiXCR. The table records 30,000 to 35,000 clones, 30% of them present only once. Looked up from germline, CDR1 is SGHTA and CDR2 is FQGNSA. CDR3 length equals 14 residues. V gave up 0 bases and J gave up 4 bases, with 9 bases separating them. Specimen: blood. The clonotype originates from a female donor with papillary thyroid cancer or a benign thyroid nodule (not recorded which). Some clones in this sample may be carry-over from other donors' samples. The J gene is TRBJ1-2, the V gene TRBV7-2; D gene uncertain. The chain's CDR3 is CASSLAGLSYGYTF. The CDR3 region has the DNA TGTGCCAGCAGCTTAGCAGGATTAAGCTATGGCTACACCTTC.